This T cell receptor beta chain stems from a study of control samples from healthy donors and cancer patients. This table comes from immunoSEQ multiplex PCR, and its TCRdb copy is limited to in-frame clones, with some not included. Here the sample spans just under 75,000 clones, about 88% being singletons. The germline V and J ends were trimmed by 1 base and 0 bases, with 13 bases remaining between them. The CDR3 sequence is 17 residues long. The germline CDR1 and CDR2 sequences are MGHRA and YSYEKL. The origin of this receptor is a woman in her forties or fifties in good health. This sequence joins TRBV4-1 and TRBJ2-1; weak D call: TRBD2 (6 bases). Sequenced: blood. Written as DNA, the CDR3 is TGCGCCAGCAGCCAAGGGGGTAGCGGCGGCTCCTACAATGAGCAGTTCTTC. Translated: CASSQGGSGGSYNEQFF.